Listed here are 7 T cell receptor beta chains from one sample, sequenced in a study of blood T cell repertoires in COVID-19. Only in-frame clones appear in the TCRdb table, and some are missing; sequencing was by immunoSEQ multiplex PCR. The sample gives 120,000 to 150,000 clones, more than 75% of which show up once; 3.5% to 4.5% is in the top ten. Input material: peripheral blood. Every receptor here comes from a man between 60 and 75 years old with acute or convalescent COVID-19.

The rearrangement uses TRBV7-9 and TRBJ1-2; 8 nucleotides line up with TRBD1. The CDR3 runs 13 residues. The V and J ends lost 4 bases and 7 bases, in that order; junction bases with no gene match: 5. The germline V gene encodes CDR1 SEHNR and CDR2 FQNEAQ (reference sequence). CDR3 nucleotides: TGTGCCAGCAGCTCTGGACAGGGTCTTGGCTACACCTTC. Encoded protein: CASSSGQGLGYTF.

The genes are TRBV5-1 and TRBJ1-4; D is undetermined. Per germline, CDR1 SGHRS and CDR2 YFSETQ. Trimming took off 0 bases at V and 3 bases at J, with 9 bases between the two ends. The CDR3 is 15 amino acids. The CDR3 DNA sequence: TGCGCCAGCAGCTTGGGGTCCAGGCCTAATGAAAAACTGTTTTTT. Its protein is CASSLGSRPNEKLFF.

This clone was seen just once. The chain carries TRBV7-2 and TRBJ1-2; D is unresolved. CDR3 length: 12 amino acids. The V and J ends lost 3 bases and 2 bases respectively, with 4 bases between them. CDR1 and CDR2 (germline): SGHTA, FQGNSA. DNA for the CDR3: TGTGCCAGCAGCTTCCTAAACTATGGCTACACCTTC. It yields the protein CASSFLNYGYTF.

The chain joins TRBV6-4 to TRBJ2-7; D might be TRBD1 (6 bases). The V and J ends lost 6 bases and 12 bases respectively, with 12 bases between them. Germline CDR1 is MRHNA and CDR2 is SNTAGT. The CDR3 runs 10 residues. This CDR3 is CASRGQCWYF. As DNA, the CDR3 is TGTGCCAGCAGAGGACAGTGCTGGTACTTC.

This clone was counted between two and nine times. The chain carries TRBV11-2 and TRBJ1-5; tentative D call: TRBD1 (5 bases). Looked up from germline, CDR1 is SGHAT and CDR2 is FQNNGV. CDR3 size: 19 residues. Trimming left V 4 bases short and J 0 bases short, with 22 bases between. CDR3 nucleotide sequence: TGTGCCAGCAGCTCCCCCGACAGAGTGCCCTTTTATAGCAATCAGCCCCAGCATTTT. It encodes CASSSPDRVPFYSNQPQHF.

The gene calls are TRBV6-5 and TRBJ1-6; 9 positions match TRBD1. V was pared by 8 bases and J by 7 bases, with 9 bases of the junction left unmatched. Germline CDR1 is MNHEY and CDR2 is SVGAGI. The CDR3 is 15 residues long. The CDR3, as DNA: TGTGCCAGCGGGGCCGGGACAGGGATGAATTCACCCCTCCACTTT. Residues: CASGAGTGMNSPLHF.

This CDR3 reads CASRLRSILGLAGVEDTQYF. CDR3 bases: TGTGCCAGCCGACTACGATCAATACTGGGACTAGCGGGAGTGGAGGATACGCAGTATTTT. The chain uses TRBV27 and TRBJ2-3, with 14 bases that match TRBD2. Trimming cost V 8 bases and J 6 bases; bases outside gene matches: 22. Germline CDR1 MNHEY, CDR2 SMNVEV (reference sequence). This CDR3 spans 20 amino acids.